This T cell receptor beta chain appears in the sequencing data of a study of cytomegalovirus exposure and HLA in healthy donors. Points from the study as a whole: The productive fraction for most TCR beta V segments was about 87% or about 30% in an earlier analysis. Researchers reported from a later analysis that most CMV-associated TCR beta chains appeared HLA-restricted.

The study ran its PCR with 60 Vbeta and 13 Jbeta primers. Some clones are missing from TCRdb's copy, which holds only in-frame ones; the method was immunoSEQ multiplex PCR. Found here are about 190,000 clones, more than 65% of them singletons; the top ten hold about 3%. On this clone: Its antigen is not known.

The CDR3 has 14 amino acids. Germline V CDR1 and CDR2: SGHDT, YYEEEE. The V call is TRBV5-6, the J call TRBJ2-5; D is unclear. The assigned J gene may be wrong: the sequence end matches TRBJ2-7 better. Sequencing used PBMCs. The receptor's source is a man aged 40-49 years in good health and CMV-seropositive. The CDR3 nucleotides are TGTGCCAGCAGCTTGCGAGGTATCCCCTACGAGCAGTACTTC. This encodes CASSLRGIPYEQYF.